Included here is one T cell receptor beta chain sequence, with context. Its antigen is undetermined. The V gene's germline CDR1 is SGHVS and CDR2 FQNEAQ. This CDR3 region has 14 residues. The trim removed 2 bases at V and 6 bases at J, leaving 4 bases unmatched. PCR employed 60 Vbeta and 13 Jbeta primers. Method: immunoSEQ multiplex PCR; TCRdb's copy keeps in-frame clones and lacks some. In the table there are 100,000 to 150,000 clones, more than 60% of which are singletons. The data originate from a study of cytomegalovirus exposure and HLA in healthy donors. Overall study findings and caveats: Using a false discovery rate of 0.05, a later analysis showed that 15,000 to 20,000 TCR beta sequences were associated with HLA alleles. A prior analysis recorded that most TCR beta V segments were productive about 87% or about 30% of the time. More clonal expansion characterized HLA-associated TCR beta chains than equally common others in a later analysis. Some V segments could not be told apart, so they were left out, TRBV6-2 and TRBV6-3 among them.

The sequence was collected from a woman in her thirties or forties in good health and CMV-seropositive. V is TRBV7-8 and J is TRBJ1-2, with 9 nucleotides matching TRBD1. Sample: PBMCs. CDR3 sequence: CASSLRTGANGYTF. The CDR3 region has the DNA TGTGCCAGCAGCTTAAGGACAGGGGCCAATGGCTACACCTTC.